The 25 T cell receptor beta chains below come from one sample, sequenced in a study of blood T cell repertoires in COVID-19 (dated by TCRdb to 2018 to 2021). The library came from the immunoSEQ multiplex PCR assay. This immuneACCESS table, as held by TCRdb, lists in-frame sequences with V and J called but not all clones. Of the missing ones, under half trace to an unresolved V gene in checked studies; the others have no known cause. Here the sample has about 50,000 clones; less than 85% occur a single time. The biggest ten clones account for more than 15% of the sample. The sequencing input was peripheral blood. Receptors were obtained from a man aged 70 or older with active COVID-19.

The CDR3 spells CASTLLAGGDTQYF. In DNA form, the CDR3 reads TGCGCCAGCACCCTACTAGCGGGAGGGGATACGCAGTATTTT. This chain uses TRBV5-1 with TRBJ2-3; 13 positions agree with TRBD2. CDR3 length: 14 amino acids. The V segment lost 6 bases and the J segment 6 bases; nucleotides outside the gene matches: 4. CDR1 and CDR2 from the germline V gene are SGHRS and YFSETQ. Variable domain in full (rest from reference TRBV5-1 and TRBJ2-3): KAGVTQTPRYLIKTRGQQVTLSCSPISGHRSVSWYQQTPGQGLQFLFEYFSETQRNKGNFPGRFSGRQFSNSRSEMNVSTLELGDSALYLCASTLLAGGDTQYFGPGTRLTVL.

The J gene is TRBJ1-2, the V gene TRBV2; TRBD1 is a possible D gene (5 bases). Trimming took off 4 bases at V and 7 bases at J, with 10 bases between the two ends. In germline, CDR1 is SNHLY, CDR2 FYNNEI. The CDR3 covers 12 residues. CDR3 bases: TGTGCCAGCAGTGTAGGACATTCTGGCTACACCTTC. Amino acid sequence: CASSVGHSGYTF. Variable domain in full (rest from reference TRBV2 and TRBJ1-2): EPEVTQTPSHQVTQMGQEVILRCVPISNHLYFYWYRQILGQKVEFLVSFYNNEISEKSEIFDDQFSVERPDGSNFTLKIRSTKLEDSAMYFCASSVGHSGYTFGSGTRLTVV.

This clone was seen a handful of times. The rearrangement links TRBV4-1 to TRBJ2-3; a possible D gene is TRBD1 (6 bases). This CDR3 region has 16 residues. Trimming took 1 base from V and 2 from J, leaving 13 bases between them. Germline V gives CDR1 MGHRA, CDR2 YSYEKL. The CDR3 region is CASSQGDRGSTDTQYF. In nucleotides, the CDR3 is TGCGCCAGCAGCCAAGGGGATAGGGGGTCCACAGATACGCAGTATTTT.

J is TRBJ1-5 and V is TRBV4-1, with D unclear. From germline, CDR1 is MGHRA and CDR2 YSYEKL. The length of the CDR3 is 13 residues. Trimming left V 0 bases short and J 5 bases short, with 5 bases between. CDR3 in DNA: TGCGCCAGCAGCCAAGAGAGATATCAGCCCCAGCATTTT. Translating it yields CASSQERYQPQHF.

Note on this clone: The junction departs from the called germline gene at one end, perhaps through a read error. The CDR3 coding sequence is TGTGCTAGCAGCTTAGCGGGGACAGGGGTGAACACTGAAGCTTTCTTT. Protein sequence: CASSLAGTGVNTEAFF. The chain recombines TRBV7-7 with TRBJ1-1; 10 nucleotides agree with TRBD1. Germline V gene lookup returns CDR1 SSHAT and CDR2 FNYEAQ (reference sequence). CDR3 size: 16 residues.

J is TRBJ1-2 and V is TRBV9; D might be TRBD1 (6 bases). V dropped 4 bases and J dropped 3 bases, with 13 bases sitting between them. The CDR3 spans 14 residues. CDR1 SGDLS and CDR2 YYNGEE come from the germline V gene. As DNA, the CDR3 is TGTGCCAGCAGCTTACAGGGAGGGGACTATGGCTACACCTTC. This gives the protein CASSLQGGDYGYTF.

The rearrangement links TRBV2 to TRBJ2-5, with 11 bases matching TRBD2. This CDR3 contains 15 residues. With 3 bases clipped from V and 4 bases from J, the junction kept 4 bases outside the gene matches. The germline CDR1 and CDR2 sequences are SNHLY and FYNNEI. The CDR3 region has the DNA TGTGCCAGCAGTGACGTAGCGGGAGGGGGAGAGACCCAGTACTTC. Protein: CASSDVAGGGETQYF.

V gene TRBV20-1 combines with J gene TRBJ1-1, with D hard to call. The V and J ends lost 3 bases and 1 base respectively, with 9 bases between them. This CDR3 has 13 residues. The germline V gene has CDR1 DFQATT and CDR2 SNEGSKA (reference sequence). The DNA of the CDR3 is TGCAGTGCTAGTGGAGTTACGAACACTGAAGCTTTCTTT. This translates into CSASGVTNTEAFF.

The V gene is TRBV2, the J gene TRBJ1-1, with D unclear. V dropped 4 bases and J dropped 3 bases, with 12 bases sitting between them. CDR1 and CDR2 from the germline V gene are SNHLY and FYNNEI. This CDR3 has 14 residues. In DNA, the CDR3 is TGTGCCAGCAGTGTGTTAGCGGGTCACACTGAAGCTTTCTTT. It specifies CASSVLAGHTEAFF.

V gene TRBV4-3 combines with J gene TRBJ2-3; TRBD1 is a possible D gene (5 bases). V shed 3 bases and J shed 2 bases, with 15 bases lying between them. CDR1 is LGHNA, CDR2 YSLEER, per germline. This CDR3 spans 16 amino acids. In nucleotides, the CDR3 is TGCGCCAGCAGCCAGGCCTTTGACAGCTACACAGATACGCAGTATTTT. It is translated as CASSQAFDSYTDTQYF.

The CDR3 loop is CASSRQGNTEAFF. The DNA of the CDR3 is TGTGCCAGCTCCCGACAGGGGAACACTGAAGCTTTCTTT. V is TRBV21-1 and J is TRBJ1-1; TRBD1 is the table's D call, not checked against the DNA. TRBV21-1 is a recognized pseudogene. This CDR3 is built from 13 residues.

The chain uses TRBV11-2 and TRBJ2-3; TRBD2 is a possible D gene (5 bases). The CDR3 is 14 residues long. The V end was cut by 5 bases, the J end by 3 bases, with 12 bases between. CDR1 is SGHAT, CDR2 FQNNGV, per germline. CDR3 residues: CASSNRRETDTQYF. CDR3 nucleotide sequence: TGTGCCAGCAGCAATCGCCGGGAAACAGATACGCAGTATTTT.

This clone has just one count. The DNA for the CDR3 is TGTGCCAGTAGTAAGAGGGGCTCTAGCGGGACCTACGAGCAGTACTTC. This codes for CASSKRGSSGTYEQYF. V and J are TRBV19 and TRBJ2-7, with 9 nucleotides matching TRBD2. V gave up 4 bases and J gave up 2 bases; unmatched junction bases: 9. Germline V gene data show CDR1 as LNHDA and CDR2 as SQIVND (reference sequence). The CDR3 contains 16 residues.

The rearrangement joins TRBV21-1 to TRBJ2-5; the table's D call of TRBD1 was not tested on the DNA. TRBV21-1 has pseudogene status. This CDR3 region has 16 residues. The CDR3 sequence: CASSKVRAGVQETQYF. The CDR3 bases are TGTGCCAGCAGCAAAGTACGGGCAGGGGTCCAAGAGACCCAGTACTTC.

This chain uses TRBV5-1 with TRBJ1-6; D is uncertain. The V end was cut by 1 base, the J end by 10 bases, with 9 bases between. Germline V gene lookup returns CDR1 SGHRS and CDR2 YFSETQ. There are 13 residues in the CDR3. The CDR3 region is CASSLTVDSPLHF. The CDR3 DNA reads TGCGCCAGCAGCTTGACAGTAGACTCACCCCTCCACTTT. Based on the CDR3 plus reference TRBV5-1 and TRBJ1-6, the full variable domain is KAGVTQTPRYLIKTRGQQVTLSCSPISGHRSVSWYQQTPGQGLQFLFEYFSETQRNKGNFPGRFSGRQFSNSRSEMNVSTLELGDSALYLCASSLTVDSPLHFGNGTRLTVT.

This clone was detected a few times. This chain links TRBV5-4 with TRBJ1-1; a weak D match, TRBD1 (5 bases). Germline V gene data show CDR1 as SGHNT and CDR2 as YYREEE (reference sequence). CDR3 length: 15 residues. Trimming removed 3 bases at V and 5 bases at J, with 17 bases between. CDR3 region: CASSSTKRGGTEAFF. Written as DNA, the CDR3 is TGTGCCAGCAGCTCAACGAAAAGGGGTGGGACTGAAGCTTTCTTT.

The chain employs TRBV6-5 and TRBJ2-5; D uncertain. Germline-derived CDR1 and CDR2 are MNHEY and SVGAGI. CDR3 length: 12 residues. V lost 6 bases, J lost 5 bases, and 10 bases lay in between. CDR3 sequence (DNA): TGTGCCAGCAGGTCTAGTGGGGAGACCCAGTACTTC. Translation gives CASRSSGETQYF.

J is TRBJ2-7 and V is TRBV10-3; TRBD1 agrees at 9 bases. The CDR3 consists of 14 residues. Losses at the gene ends were 7 bases for V and 7 bases for J; bases not matched to a gene: 11. Germline CDR1 reads ENHRY; CDR2 reads SYGVKD. The CDR3 protein is CAITSGTGSREQYF. The CDR3 coding sequence is TGTGCCATCACCTCCGGGACAGGGAGTCGGGAGCAGTACTTC.

The J gene is TRBJ2-2, the V gene TRBV30, with D perhaps TRBD1 (5 bases). This CDR3 has 13 residues. Trimming took 5 bases from V and 2 from J, leaving 9 bases between them. Germline V gene lookup returns CDR1 GTSNPN and CDR2 SVGIG (reference sequence). CDR3 nucleotide sequence: TGTGCCTGGTTCACAGGTAACACCGGGGAGCTGTTTTTT. Residues: CAWFTGNTGELFF.

CDR3 loop: CAWSVGAGETQYF. DNA for the CDR3: TGTGCCTGGAGTGTAGGGGCCGGGGAGACCCAGTACTTC. The V call is TRBV30, the J call TRBJ2-5; possibly TRBD1 for D (5 bases). Trimming cost V 0 bases and J 5 bases, with 10 bases left between them. The CDR3 has 13 amino acids. Per the germline V gene, CDR1 is GTSNPN and CDR2 is SVGIG (reference sequence).

The chain has TRBV11-2 and TRBJ2-2, with D tentatively TRBD1 (6 bases). Looked up from germline, CDR1 is SGHAT and CDR2 is FQNNGV. This CDR3 is 15 amino acids long. Trimming cost V 5 bases and J 6 bases, with 16 bases left between them. The CDR3, as DNA: TGTGCCAGCAGCCCCAGGGGCGCGATCCCCGGGGAGCTGTTTTTT. Amino acids: CASSPRGAIPGELFF.

The V call is TRBV9, the J call TRBJ1-4, with 9 positions matching TRBD1. Germline V gene data show CDR1 as SGDLS and CDR2 as YYNGEE. The CDR3 is 17 residues long. The V and J ends lost 0 bases and 8 bases, in that order; junction bases with no gene match: 11. CDR3 loop: CASSVVFLGQGREKLFF. DNA of the CDR3: TGTGCCAGCAGCGTAGTGTTTTTGGGACAGGGTCGAGAAAAACTGTTTTTT.

The V call is TRBV11-3, the J call TRBJ2-7, with 13 positions matching TRBD2. Germline lookup yields CDR1 SGHNT and CDR2 YENEEA. The CDR3 contains 17 residues. The ends lost 1 base at V and 5 bases at J; junction bases unmatched: 8. Here the CDR3 reads CASSLGPLAGGLDEQYF. The CDR3 DNA is TGTGCCAGCAGCTTAGGGCCACTAGCGGGAGGGTTGGACGAGCAGTACTTC.

This clone has at least ten counts. V is TRBV27 and J is TRBJ1-5, with no clear D. CDR3 length equals 16 residues. Germline V CDR1 and CDR2: MNHEY, SMNVEV (reference sequence). The germline V and J ends were trimmed by 11 bases and 0 bases, with 20 bases remaining between them. CDR3 residues: CACYAWERVSNQPQHF. In DNA, the CDR3 is TGTGCCTGCTACGCGTGGGAGCGGGTTAGCAATCAGCCCCAGCATTTT.

The chain carries TRBV7-3 and TRBJ2-2; D remains ambiguous. CDR3 length: 15 amino acids. Trimming cost V 1 base and J 6 bases, with 12 bases left between them. In germline, CDR1 is SGHTA, CDR2 FQGTGA. The CDR3 spells CASSLIALGSGELFF. CDR3 coding DNA: TGTGCCAGCAGCTTAATCGCCTTGGGCTCCGGGGAGCTGTTTTTT.